This T cell receptor beta chain came from a study of blood T cell repertoires in COVID-19. Whole-study context: Samples of COVID-19 (acute and convalescent) were obtained from the United States, Italy and Spain.

The CDR3 loop spans 13 amino acids. V shed 3 bases and J shed 7 bases, with 12 bases lying between them. Repertoires were generated with immunoSEQ multiplex PCR, while TCRdb's copy carries only in-frame clones and drops some. The sample shows 150,000 to 200,000 clones, 84% of them seen only once. The clonotype comes from a man under 40 with active or convalescent COVID-19. The chain carries TRBV12-3 or TRBV12-4 and TRBJ1-1; maybe TRBD1 (5 bases). Material: peripheral blood. This CDR3 is CASSFEGRGEAFF. The CDR3 region has the DNA TGTGCCAGCAGTTTCGAAGGGAGGGGTGAAGCTTTCTTT.